Presented here are 20 T cell receptor beta chains from one specimen sequenced in a study of T cell responses to AZD1222 COVID-19 vaccine. Some clones are missing from TCRdb's copy, which holds only in-frame ones; the method was immunoSEQ multiplex PCR. This table holds some 100,000 clones, about 87% found once. The starting material was peripheral blood, obtained on day 0 of AZD1222 vaccination. The origin of the receptors is an adult in good health.

The count of this clone is one. This chain joins TRBV28 and TRBJ2-7; 9 positions agree with TRBD1. V gave up 7 bases and J gave up 7 bases; unmatched junction bases: 14. The V gene's germline CDR1 is MDHEN and CDR2 SYDVKM. There are 15 residues in the CDR3. The CDR3 region is CASTPPGQGVLEQYF. The DNA for the CDR3 is TGTGCCAGCACCCCCCCGGGACAGGGAGTGTTGGAGCAGTACTTC.

The rearrangement uses TRBV28 and TRBJ1-1, with D perhaps TRBD1 (5 bases). Trimming took off 6 bases at V and 9 bases at J, with 14 bases between the two ends. Germline CDR1 is MDHEN and CDR2 is SYDVKM. CDR3 length: 12 amino acids. The CDR3 protein is CASSLRGVQAFF. For the CDR3, the DNA is TGTGCCAGCAGCCTCCGGGGGGTCCAAGCTTTCTTT.

The chain uses TRBV6-2 or TRBV6-3 and TRBJ1-1, with D hard to call. The CDR3 sequence is 12 residues long. Germline-derived CDR1 and CDR2 are MNHEY and SVGEGT. The ends were cut back, 5 bases at V and 2 bases at J, with 6 bases in the middle. CDR3 nucleotide sequence: TGTGCCAGCAGTCGGCTTAACACTGAAGCTTTCTTT. Its translation is CASSRLNTEAFF.

The rearrangement uses TRBV5-1 and TRBJ2-5, with TRBD2 matching 8 bases. This CDR3 is 15 amino acids long. CDR1 and CDR2 from the germline V gene are SGHRS and YFSETQ. The V segment lost 0 bases and the J segment 4 bases; nucleotides outside the gene matches: 5. The DNA for the CDR3 is TGCGCCAGCAGCTTGGGAGGCCGGGGGGGAGAGACCCAGTACTTC. Amino acid sequence: CASSLGGRGGETQYF.

The chain uses TRBV7-8 and TRBJ2-7; TRBD2 matches at 9 bases. With 0 bases clipped from V and 6 bases from J, the junction kept 6 bases outside the gene matches. Germline CDR1 is SGHVS and CDR2 is FQNEAQ. There are 15 residues in the CDR3. The CDR3 loop reads CASSLAGLAGGEQYF. The CDR3 region has the DNA TGTGCCAGCAGCTTAGCGGGACTAGCTGGGGGCGAGCAGTACTTC. The full variable domain, completed using reference TRBV7-8 and TRBJ2-7, is GAGVSQSPRYKVAKRGQDVALRCDPISGHVSLFWYQQALGQGPEFLTYFQNEAQLDKSGLPSDRFFAERPEGSVSTLKIQRTQQEDSAVYLCASSLAGLAGGEQYFGPGTRLTVT.

CDR3 bases: TGTGCCAGCAGCAGCCCGACAGGGGCCGCTTACAATGAGCAGTTCTTC. Its protein product is CASSSPTGAAYNEQFF. The chain has TRBV7-9 and TRBJ2-1, with 8 bases matching TRBD1. From germline, CDR1 is SEHNR and CDR2 FQNEAQ (reference sequence). V was clipped by 5 bases and J by 4 bases; unmatched bases: 10. The CDR3 is made up of 16 amino acids.

The V call is TRBV14, the J call TRBJ1-1; D not certain. V gave up 3 bases and J gave up 5 bases, with 16 bases separating them. CDR1 is SGHDN and CDR2 is FVKESK in the germline V gene. The CDR3 length is 15 residues. CDR3 in DNA: TGTGCCAGCAGCCAGGGTGGAGGAAGGCGAACTGAAGCTTTCTTT. It yields the protein CASSQGGGRRTEAFF.

The chain recombines TRBV7-7 with TRBJ2-1; the D gene is possibly TRBD1 (6 bases). The V and J ends lost 6 bases and 12 bases respectively, with 24 bases between them. Germline V CDR1 and CDR2: SSHAT, FNYEAQ (reference sequence). The CDR3 length is 15 residues. CDR3 nucleotides: TGTGCCAGCAGTCCCTCGACAGGAACCTTGATGGGGCAGTTCTTC. This encodes CASSPSTGTLMGQFF.

V is TRBV19 and J is TRBJ1-2; a weak D match, TRBD1 (6 bases). Germline CDR1 is LNHDA and CDR2 is SQIVND (reference sequence). The CDR3 contains 14 residues. Trimming took off 3 bases at V and 3 bases at J, with 11 bases between the two ends. CDR3: CASSIRGRDYGYTF. Written as DNA, the CDR3 is TGTGCCAGTAGTATTCGGGGGCGCGACTATGGCTACACCTTC.

This clone was seen a single time. The chain couples TRBV28 to TRBJ2-5; no firm D call. This CDR3 is 14 amino acids long. The V gene's germline CDR1 is MDHEN and CDR2 SYDVKM. The germline V and J ends were trimmed by 4 bases and 4 bases, with 13 bases remaining between them. The CDR3 bases are TGTGCCAGCAGTTCATCTCTCCCAACAGAGACCCAGTACTTC. Translating it yields CASSSSLPTETQYF.

This rearrangement joins TRBV5-4 to TRBJ2-5, with D perhaps TRBD1 (6 bases). The germline CDR1 and CDR2 sequences are SGHNT and YYREEE (reference sequence). The V gene lost 0 bases and the J gene lost 6 bases, with 21 bases spanning the gap. This CDR3 is 17 amino acids long. This chain's CDR3 is CASSLGLVGQSGKTQYF. The DNA for the CDR3 is TGTGCCAGCAGCTTGGGGTTGGTTGGACAGTCCGGGAAGACCCAGTACTTC.

Here the CDR3 reads CASSFTQPNSPLHF. The CDR3 DNA is TGTGCCAGCAGCTTTACCCAGCCCAATTCACCCCTCCACTTT. This chain uses TRBV11-2 with TRBJ1-6; D call uncertain. Trimming took off 3 bases at V and 7 bases at J, with 10 bases between the two ends. This CDR3 has 14 amino acids. Germline loops: CDR1 SGHAT, CDR2 FQNNGV.

This clone appeared a single time. This rearrangement joins TRBV11-3 to TRBJ2-3; 9 positions agree with TRBD1. The CDR3 consists of 15 residues. V shed 5 bases and J 3 bases; nucleotides not matched to a gene: 6. Looked up from germline, CDR1 is SGHNT and CDR2 is YENEEA. The chain's CDR3 is CASSRGTGSTDTQYF. The CDR3 coding sequence is TGTGCCAGCAGCCGCGGGACAGGGTCAACAGATACGCAGTATTTT.

This clone was found once. V is TRBV6-5 and J is TRBJ1-4, with D possibly being TRBD1 (6 bases). The CDR3 length is 15 residues. In germline, CDR1 is MNHEY, CDR2 SVGAGI. Trimming left V 2 bases short and J 7 bases short, with 14 bases between. The CDR3 nucleotides are TGTGCCAGCAGTTACGTGAGGGGGTTGGGTGAAAAACTGTTTTTT. Encoded protein: CASSYVRGLGEKLFF.

The chain employs TRBV6-2 or TRBV6-3 and TRBJ2-7, with 7 bases lining up with TRBD2. J was trimmed by 1 base and V by 6 bases; bases with no gene match: 12. Germline CDR1 reads MNHEY; CDR2 reads SVGEGT. The CDR3 covers 16 residues. In nucleotides, the CDR3 is TGTGCCAGCAGCTCCCTGGGAGGGGCGCGTTCCTACGAGCAGTACTTC. Amino acid sequence: CASSSLGGARSYEQYF.

The V gene is TRBV6-2 or TRBV6-3, the J gene TRBJ1-3; maybe TRBD1 (5 bases). CDR1 and CDR2 (germline): MNHEY, SVGEGT. CDR3 size: 15 residues. The V gene lost 2 bases and the J gene lost 0 bases, with 8 bases spanning the gap. The CDR3 is CASSYRQSSGNTIYF. The CDR3 nucleotides are TGTGCCAGCAGTTACCGACAGAGCTCTGGAAACACCATATATTTT.

The V gene is TRBV27, the J gene TRBJ1-6; 8 nucleotides match TRBD1. In germline, CDR1 is MNHEY, CDR2 SMNVEV (reference sequence). V shed 7 bases and J 4 bases; nucleotides not matched to a gene: 6. CDR3 size: 15 residues. As DNA, the CDR3 is TGTGCCAGCACCCAGGGGGCCCATTATAATTCACCCCTCCACTTT. This encodes CASTQGAHYNSPLHF.

The chain combines TRBV4-1 with TRBJ1-4; D is undetermined. The length of the CDR3 is 12 residues. Trimming shortened V by 4 bases and J by 3 bases, and 3 bases separated the two germline ends. From germline, CDR1 is MGHRA and CDR2 YSYEKL. The CDR3 DNA reads as TGCGCCAGCAGCCGGGCTAATGAAAAACTGTTTTTT. Protein sequence: CASSRANEKLFF.

The chain combines TRBV28 with TRBJ1-1, with D perhaps matching TRBD1 (5 bases). From germline, CDR1 is MDHEN and CDR2 SYDVKM. V dropped 2 bases and J dropped 10 bases, with 11 bases sitting between them. The CDR3 totals 12 residues. The CDR3, as DNA: TGTGCCAGCAGTTTAGGGGACTACGTAGCTTTCTTT. Protein product: CASSLGDYVAFF.

Only a few counts were recorded for this clone. This sequence joins TRBV7-3 and TRBJ1-1; 8 positions agree with TRBD1. This CDR3 is 15 amino acids long. V lost 2 bases and J lost 1; bases outside the gene matches: 3. The germline V gene has CDR1 SGHTA and CDR2 FQGTGA. The CDR3 DNA reads as TGTGCCAGCAGCTTATGGGGACAGGAGAACACTGAAGCTTTCTTT. Protein sequence: CASSLWGQENTEAFF.